This TCR beta chain was retrieved from a study of cytomegalovirus exposure and HLA in healthy donors (dated by TCRdb to 2017 to 2019). Concerning the study at large: In an earlier analysis of under 600 of the donors, about 270 Gb of sequence data and 100 million or so unique TCR beta sequences from about 180 million T cells were reported. An early release that covered roughly 600 HLA-typed donors contained approximately 300 gigabases of sequencing data and tens of millions of unique TCR sequences. Of the roughly 390 genotyped donors, roughly 80% were placed in the genetic ancestry cluster associated with self-reported Caucasian donors. The study was designed to test whether signatures of past pathogen exposure could be identified by cataloging public T cell receptors. The study profiled the T cell repertoires of about 640 subjects by immunosequencing and related them to cytomegalovirus serostatus. A separate validation cohort of roughly 130 different subjects was used in addition to the approximately 670-subject first cohort. The study combined high-throughput TCR immunosequencing, statistical association of individual TCRs with disease status, and machine learning to predict cytomegalovirus infection status. In a later analysis, previously published TCR beta repertoires from roughly 710 donors were re-analyzed and high-resolution HLA genotyping was added so that TCR occurrence patterns could be studied. Rather than using new phenotypic data, the later analysis identified candidate immune exposures from TCR beta sequences and from how often those sequences occurred across donors. In an earlier analysis of 500 to 650 of the donors, high-throughput TCR beta sequencing was used to judge whether each TCR beta V gene segment behaved as functional or pseudogenic. Donor age, sex, ethnicity and CMV serostatus were compiled alongside the repertoire data. Genome-wide SNP genotypes for about 60% of the 666 donors were used in a later genetic analysis, which treated that subset as a discovery cohort. All discovery cohort repertoires had been generated on a single sequencing platform. HLA typing included class I and class II loci at four-digit resolution. The number of typed donors differed by locus: about 620-630 for A, B, C, DRB1 and DQB1; some 500 for DQA1; around 580 for DPA1; and about 470 for DPB1. Several DR-DQ haplotypes were treated as single units for association and clustering because of strong linkage in the cohort. Among about 410 genotyped donors of the cohort, an average of roughly 230,000 unique TCR beta nucleotide sequences was sequenced per donor, of which approximately 19% were non-productive.

Looking up the germline V gene yields CDR1 SQVTM and CDR2 ANQGSEA. Including the terminal cysteine and phenylalanine, the CDR3 comprises 15 residues. CDR3 DNA is the only sequence kept; it has 45 bases, read in frame from the first base. The V and J ends are trimmed by 3 bases and 0 bases, leaving 12 bases between them. Library construction relied on the immunoSEQ multiplex PCR assay. The multiplex PCR relied on a mix of 60 forward primers for TCR Vbeta segments and 13 reverse primers for TCR Jbeta segments. A multiplex PCR assay on genomic DNA amplified the CDR3 region of rearranged TCR beta genes. On the Illumina HiSeq System, the amplified TCR beta libraries were sequenced as 87-base-pair reads. The paper's processing steps were these. Across the 640 or so repertoires, a later analysis counted approximately 83 million unique TCR beta chains, 8.5 million to 12 million of which were shared by at least two donors. Raw reads were error-corrected and collapsed into unique sequences by a nearest-neighbor algorithm in which closely related sequences were merged to remove PCR and sequencing errors. To assign V, D and J gene segments, CDR3 sequences were aligned to IMGT reference sequences. For a sequence to be retained, at least a six-nucleotide match to both a V gene segment and a J gene segment was required. A rearrangement counted as productive if the CDR3 had no stop codons and remained in frame with V and J, and every other rearrangement counted as non-productive. CDR3 was defined by IMGT convention, running from the second conserved V-encoded cysteine to the conserved J-encoded phenylalanine. Sequences without an unambiguous match to a single V gene segment were excluded from the earlier analysis of approximately 560 of the donors. In an earlier analysis of 587 of the donors, a V segment was called functional when productive rearrangements were above 56.7%, and segregating when the standard deviation between donors exceeded 5%. A statistical classification framework was developed to diagnose cytomegalovirus status using the catalog of TCR beta chain sequences. In a later analysis, TCR nucleotide sequences were compared against IMGT/GENE-DB human TR gene sequences so that V and J genes could be assigned. In a later analysis, CDR3 sequences and most-parsimonious VDJ recombination scenarios were assigned using the TCRdist pipeline. In a later analysis, every TCR beta chain was defined by the combination of its CDR3 amino acid sequence and its V-gene family, and reads without a unique V-gene family were dropped. In a later analysis, nearly 600 highly shared, low-generation-probability nucleotide sequences were removed to address suspected cross-contamination and a sequencing artifact. For each public chain, a later analysis derived a clonal expansion index from normalized ranks of inferred template counts within each repertoire. Generation probabilities in a later analysis came from a VDJ recombination model fitted to out-of-frame rearrangements, and those results were checked against IGoR. In a later analysis, hypergeometric tests were used to score TCR-TCR, TCR-HLA and TCR-CMV co-occurrence, with a repertoire-size bias correction applied to TCR pairs. False discovery rates were estimated in a later analysis by permuting HLA or CMV assignments 20 times. A later analysis grouped co-occurring TCRs with DBSCAN, adding TCRdist sequence similarity when clustering within HLA-allele-positive subsets. Co-occurrence clustering excluded repertoires with fewer than 30,000 or more than 120,000 public chains, plus five with anomalous nucleotide sharing. TCRdb retrieved this table from immuneACCESS and kept in-frame rearrangements only. Not all clones are present; in checked studies, unresolved V genes account for under half, and no reason is known for the remainder. V and J calls and clone size come straight from that table; D and trimming were deduced from the DNA. Here the sample has hundreds of thousands of clones; approximately 82% occur a single time. Together, the top ten hold about 0.6% of the sample.

Points the paper makes about the study in general: The authors suggested that the approach could potentially be extended to other disease states and immunological phenotypes. A further reported finding was that TCR beta sequences accurately predicted the HLA-A and HLA-B alleles for most subjects in the first cohort. The classifier was reported to diagnose cytomegalovirus status with high specificity and sensitivity in both the original cohort and the validation cohort. When HLA alleles, especially DR and DQ, strongly co-occurred, attributing TCR associations to individual alleles was difficult. This cohort had only TCR beta chains sequenced, and the lack of alpha or paired-chain data limited which features could be detected. The earlier analysis of approximately 590 of the donors excluded some 15 rarely observed V segments, including chromosome 9 orphons, because counts were too low. Several of the top co-occurrence clusters appeared to be linked to parvovirus B19, influenza, CMV and Epstein-Barr virus, according to a later analysis. Roughly uniform sequencing depth across donors was assumed in presence/absence analyses, although this assumption may not hold. Linkage disequilibrium might explain the correlated functional status among segregating V segments, but an unknown experimental factor could not be excluded. In a later genetic analysis, a missense DCLRE1C variant was associated with V-gene and J-gene trimming of TCR beta chains, and the association was replicated in an independent cohort. In an earlier analysis of over 550 of the donors, most TCR beta V segments were observed in productive rearrangements about 90% or about 30% of the time, broadly matching IMGT annotations. A later analysis found that most CMV-associated TCR beta chains appeared HLA-restricted, with HLA associations seemingly driven largely by CMV exposure. At a false discovery rate of 0.05, a later analysis linked around 17,000 TCR beta sequences to specific HLA alleles. Immune exposure information for the cohort was limited to CMV serostatus. In a later analysis, HLA-associated TCR beta chains showed more clonal expansion and lower generation probabilities than non-associated chains that were equally common. The sequencing pipeline was judged likely to have produced a cluster of highly shared sequence variants as a technical artifact. Most TCR sequences were seen in very few donors, while some public TCRs were found in many individuals. According to a later analysis, TCR association rates differed among HLA loci, with DRB1 alleles showing the most associated TCRs and HLA-C alleles showing the fewest. In vitro tests confirmed that a few of the cytomegalovirus-associated TCR beta chains recognize cytomegalovirus antigens. Because the 87-base-pair reads could not distinguish some IMGT-functional V segments, including TRBV6-2 and TRBV6-3, those segments were excluded. In a later genetic analysis, fewer N-insertions in productive TCRs were reported among donors in an Asian-associated ancestry cluster than the roughly 700-donor mean. Because HLA typing was missing for some donors at each locus, association tests included only the typed subset. In the study, about 150 TCR beta chains were listed as associated with cytomegalovirus.

The cohort consisted of approximately 670 healthy bone marrow donors. Cohort members were all nominally healthy when sampled, although unrecorded immune exposures were likely present. The donor was CMV seronegative and was included in the group of several hundred seronegative cohort members. Each donor provided a peripheral blood sample, and peripheral blood mononuclear cells were used for TCR beta sequencing. The Qiagen DNeasy Blood Extraction Kit was used to extract genomic DNA from the blood cell samples. For this clone: This clone's antigen is unknown. Base qualities are missing; no much larger clone stands one base away.

The sample taken for sequencing was PBMCs. The rearranged segments are TRBV29-1 and TRBJ2-1; a confident D gene designation cannot be given. The origin of this receptor is a woman aged 40 to 49 in good health and CMV-seronegative. The CDR3: CSVDGYRSSYNEQFF. The DNA reads TGCAGCGTTGACGGCTACCGGAGCTCCTACAATGAGCAGTTCTTC.